The 18 T cell receptor beta chains in this list originate from one sample, sequenced in a study of T-cell memory formation after mild COVID-19. One entry per CDR3 protein results from TCRdb running MiXCR on the 5' RACE reads. The table has approximately 150,000 distinct CDR3 sequences, about a fifth seen once. Sequenced material: PBMCs or a T cell subset sorted from them (not recorded which). These receptors were collected from an adult woman who had mild COVID-19 (a few samples of this study predate the infection). Cell type and time point are not known.

This clonotype has more than one count but fewer than ten. The chain links TRBV7-8 to TRBJ2-1; either TRBD1 or TRBD2 may supply D (5 bases each). V dropped 2 bases and J dropped 4 bases, with 24 bases sitting between them. Germline CDR1 is SGHVS and CDR2 is FQNEAQ. The CDR3 has 19 amino acids. CDR3 nucleotide sequence: TGTGCCAGCAGCTTATGGACGGGTCCTCGTCGGGGCCAGTACAATGAGCAGTTCTTC. It specifies CASSLWTGPRRGQYNEQFF. The variable domain in full, completed from reference TRBV7-8 and TRBJ2-1, reads GAGVSQSPRYKVAKRGQDVALRCDPISGHVSLFWYQQALGQGPEFLTYFQNEAQLDKSGLPSDRFFAERPEGSVSTLKIQRTQQEDSAVYLCASSLWTGPRRGQYNEQFFGPGTRLTVL.

The chain combines TRBV9 with TRBJ2-5; D is ambiguous. CDR3 size: 15 residues. The ends were cut back, 0 bases at V and 4 bases at J, with 13 bases in the middle. Germline assignment: CDR1 SGDLS and CDR2 YYNGEE. CDR3 nucleotides: TGTGCCAGCAGCGTAGCTACTCTCCTGGGAGAGACCCAGTACTTC. Protein sequence: CASSVATLLGETQYF.

The chain uses TRBV12-3 or TRBV12-4 and TRBJ2-1; either TRBD1 or TRBD2 may supply D (6 bases each). The V gene lost 3 bases and the J gene lost 7 bases, with 13 bases spanning the gap. This CDR3 comprises 14 residues. CDR3 bases: TGTGCCAGCAGTTTTGGTGGGGGGCGAAATGAGCAGTTCTTC. It encodes CASSFGGGRNEQFF.

The chain recombines TRBV24-1 with TRBJ1-2, with 9 bases lining up with TRBD1. Germline CDR1 and CDR2: KGHDR and SFDVKD. This CDR3 region has 14 residues. The junction had 6 bases not matched to a gene; V was cut back by 5 bases and J by 6 bases. The CDR3 here is CATSARDREDGYTF. The CDR3 nucleotides are TGTGCCACCAGTGCCAGGGACAGGGAGGATGGCTACACCTTC.

The V and J genes are TRBV5-4 and TRBJ2-1; the match to TRBD1 covers 7 bases. This CDR3 comprises 15 residues. With 0 bases clipped from V and 6 bases from J, the junction kept 6 bases outside the gene matches. Germline CDR1 reads SGHNT; CDR2 reads YYREEE (reference sequence). CDR3 region: CASSLALNRGNEQFF. CDR3 in DNA: TGTGCCAGCAGCTTGGCTTTAAACAGGGGCAATGAGCAGTTCTTC.

The CDR3 region has the DNA TGCGCCAGCAGCTTGGGAACAGGCATGAACACTGAAGCTTTCTTT. It specifies CASSLGTGMNTEAFF. V and J are TRBV5-1 and TRBJ1-1, with D possibly TRBD1 on 5 matching bases. Germline V gene lookup returns CDR1 SGHRS and CDR2 YFSETQ. The CDR3 extends over 15 amino acids. The V and J ends lost 0 bases and 0 bases respectively, with 9 bases between them.

This clonotype occurred a few times. The chain has TRBV20-1 and TRBJ1-2, with D hard to call. This CDR3 is built from 15 residues. CDR1 and CDR2 (germline): DFQATT, SNEGSKA (reference sequence). The V end lost 6 bases, the J end lost 2 bases, and 19 bases lay between the germline ends. The DNA of the CDR3 is TGCAGTGCAGGCGGTCAGGACCGAATAAACTATGGCTACACCTTC. Its protein product is CSAGGQDRINYGYTF.

This clonotype showed up just a few times. The V and J genes are TRBV3-1 and TRBJ2-1, with D possibly TRBD2 on 6 matching bases. Germline V gene data show CDR1 as LGHDT and CDR2 as YNNKEL (reference sequence). This CDR3 spans 15 amino acids. With 2 bases removed from V and 6 bases from J, the gap between germline ends came to 14 bases. The CDR3 reads CASSQLGSRVNEQFF. The CDR3 DNA is TGTGCCAGCAGCCAACTCGGGAGCAGGGTCAATGAGCAGTTCTTC.

This clonotype was seen a few times. This CDR3 is CATYRGNYGYTF. CDR3 nucleotide sequence: TGTGCCACCTATAGGGGAAACTATGGCTACACCTTC. The chain links TRBV6-1 to TRBJ1-2; a possible D gene is TRBD1 (5 bases). Germline loops: CDR1 MNHNS, CDR2 SASEGT. The CDR3 has 12 residues. V gave up 10 bases and J gave up 2 bases, with 11 bases separating them.

This clonotype was seen only a few times. The V call is TRBV29-1, the J call TRBJ1-3; tentative D call: TRBD1 (6 bases). V was pared by 4 bases and J by 3 bases, with 16 bases between. This CDR3 is built from 15 residues. Germline V CDR1 and CDR2: SQVTM, ANQGSEA. The CDR3 sequence is CSVAAGALDGNTIYF. CDR3 coding DNA: TGCAGCGTTGCCGCGGGGGCTCTTGATGGAAACACCATATATTTT.

There are a few counts of this clonotype. This chain connects TRBV4-2 to TRBJ2-7, with D possibly TRBD2 on 5 matching bases. Trimming took 0 bases from V and 0 from J, leaving 12 bases between them. The CDR3 sequence is 16 residues long. Germline V CDR1 and CDR2: LGHNA, YNFKEQ. CDR3 in DNA: TGTGCCAGCAGCCAAGAAGGGCCCGACTACTCCTACGAGCAGTACTTC. This translates into CASSQEGPDYSYEQYF.

This clonotype has a handful of counts. The chain combines TRBV5-1 with TRBJ1-2; D may be TRBD1 (5 bases). Trimming pared 3 bases from V and 2 bases from J, leaving 8 bases between. CDR1 SGHRS and CDR2 YFSETQ come from the germline V gene. This CDR3 contains 13 residues. The CDR3 here is CASSWDGNYGYTF. The CDR3 bases are TGCGCCAGCAGCTGGGACGGAAACTATGGCTACACCTTC.

The table lists this clonotype with a few counts. This chain connects TRBV5-6 to TRBJ2-3, with TRBD2 matching over 12 bases. CDR1 SGHDT and CDR2 YYEEEE come from the germline V gene. This CDR3 comprises 15 residues. V gave up 4 bases and J gave up 4 bases; unmatched junction bases: 4. CDR3 in amino acids: CASSSGLAGPDTQYF. Here the CDR3 DNA reads TGTGCCAGCAGCAGCGGACTAGCGGGACCAGATACGCAGTATTTT.

This clonotype has a handful of counts. The chain recombines TRBV6-1 with TRBJ2-7, with D unresolved. The CDR3 runs 13 residues. Germline V gene lookup returns CDR1 MNHNS and CDR2 SASEGT. V lost 9 bases to trimming and J lost 3 bases, with 15 bases between them. The CDR3 nucleotides are TGTGCCAGAACCCGTAAGGGTTACTACGAGCAGTACTTC. Residues: CARTRKGYYEQYF.

This clonotype was observed a few times. This sequence joins TRBV6-2 or TRBV6-3 and TRBJ1-5; the D is unclear. Trimming took off 0 bases at V and 2 bases at J, with 11 bases between the two ends. Germline V gives CDR1 MNHEY, CDR2 SVGEGT. This CDR3 region has 16 residues. The CDR3 DNA sequence: TGTGCCAGCAGTTACTCCTCGACCAGTGGCAATCAGCCCCAGCATTTT. Protein sequence: CASSYSSTSGNQPQHF.

This clonotype was seen only a few times. The V call is TRBV20-1, the J call TRBJ1-1; D is uncertain. The germline CDR1 and CDR2 sequences are DFQATT and SNEGSKA (reference sequence). V dropped 0 bases and J dropped 3 bases, with 14 bases sitting between them. The CDR3 length is 15 residues. CDR3 DNA sequence: TGCAGTGCTAGAGACGGAAGGTTGCGTTACACTGAAGCTTTCTTT. Amino acids: CSARDGRLRYTEAFF.

This clonotype was recorded a few times. The J gene is TRBJ2-1, the V gene TRBV11-2, with D perhaps TRBD1 or TRBD2 (5 bases each). The germline CDR1 and CDR2 sequences are SGHAT and FQNNGV. Trimming shortened V by 1 base and J by 12 bases, and 19 bases separated the two germline ends. CDR3 length: 15 residues. The CDR3 sequence is CASSLGDPANMRQFF. CDR3 sequence (DNA): TGTGCCAGCAGCTTAGGGGACCCGGCGAATATGCGGCAGTTCTTC.

The sample holds a few counts of this clonotype. The chain employs TRBV7-2 and TRBJ2-7; 14 nucleotides align to TRBD2. The germline V gene encodes CDR1 SGHTA and CDR2 FQGNSA. V trimming: 3 bases; J trimming: 3 bases; junction bases outside the gene matches: 4. The CDR3 has 16 residues. The CDR3 region is CASSLGLAGAYYEQYF. Here the CDR3 DNA reads TGTGCCAGCAGCTTGGGACTAGCGGGGGCCTACTACGAGCAGTACTTC. Filled out from reference TRBV7-2 and TRBJ2-7, the complete variable domain reads GAGVSQSPSNKVTEKGKDVELRCDPISGHTALYWYRQSLGQGLEFLIYFQGNSAPDKSGLPSDRFSAERTGGSVSTLTIQRTQQEDSAVYLCASSLGLAGAYYEQYFGPGTRLTVT.